These 20 T cell receptor beta chains share one sample of origin, sequenced in a study of relationships among human T cell subsets. TCR alpha and beta CDR3s were amplified from mRNA by semiquantitative ARM-PCR. Exponential amplification used communal superprimers after tagged nested gene-specific primers in ARM-PCR. MiXCR was run by TCRdb on the multiplex PCR reads, yielding one entry per CDR3 protein. The sample consists of 6,700 or so distinct CDR3 sequences, 70% of them appearing once. Naive plus transitional T cells were isolated with anti-CD45RA microbeads from pooled CD4+ and CD8+ T cells. The material sequenced was naive and transitional (CD45RA+) T cells sorted from blood. These receptor sequences come from a man aged 35-49 years in good health.

The chain's CDR3 is CASSSIAGTRADEQFF. In DNA, the CDR3 is TGTGCCAGCAGTTCGATAGCGGGAACGCGGGCGGATGAGCAGTTCTTC. This chain joins TRBV28 and TRBJ2-1; TRBD2 aligns across 8 bases. This CDR3 contains 16 residues. With 4 bases clipped from V and 8 bases from J, the junction kept 13 bases outside the gene matches. In germline, CDR1 is MDHEN, CDR2 SYDVKM.

V usage is TRBV5-1 and J usage is TRBJ2-1; TRBD1 matches at 10 bases. Per germline, CDR1 SGHRS and CDR2 YFSETQ. This CDR3 has 15 residues. J was trimmed by 2 bases and V by 7 bases; bases with no gene match: 6. The CDR3 region has the DNA TGCGCCAGCCTTCCCGGGACAGGGGCCTACAATGAGCAGTTCTTC. This sequence encodes CASLPGTGAYNEQFF.

V and J are TRBV28 and TRBJ2-1; 13 bases match TRBD2. Germline V lookup: CDR1 MDHEN, CDR2 SYDVKM. The CDR3 extends over 15 amino acids. The V gene end was trimmed by 6 bases and the J gene end by 7 bases; junction bases not matched to a gene: 6. The CDR3 is CASRVGLAGENEQFF. CDR3 DNA sequence: TGTGCCAGCAGGGTAGGACTAGCGGGAGAGAATGAGCAGTTCTTC.

This sequence joins TRBV7-2 and TRBJ2-3, with TRBD2 matching 11 bases. V dropped 3 bases and J dropped 6; count of bases not matched to a gene: 8. From germline, CDR1 is SGHTA and CDR2 FQGNSA. The CDR3 is 16 amino acids. In DNA form, the CDR3 reads TGTGCCAGCAGCTTTCATAGCGGGGGGGTGGGGGATACGCAGTATTTT. It translates to CASSFHSGGVGDTQYF. Filled out from reference TRBV7-2 and TRBJ2-3, the complete variable domain reads GAGVSQSPSNKVTEKGKDVELRCDPISGHTALYWYRQSLGQGLEFLIYFQGNSAPDKSGLPSDRFSAERTGGSVSTLTIQRTQQEDSAVYLCASSFHSGGVGDTQYFGPGTRLTVL.

Only a few counts were recorded for this clonotype. The chain combines TRBV6-5 with TRBJ2-1, with TRBD1 identical over 8 bases. The CDR3 has 13 amino acids. Looked up from germline, CDR1 is MNHEY and CDR2 is SVGAGI. Unmatched junction bases numbered 4, after V lost 6 bases and J lost 6 bases. The CDR3 region is CASRTTGVNEQFF. The DNA of the CDR3 is TGTGCCAGCAGAACGACAGGGGTCAATGAGCAGTTCTTC.

This clonotype was counted only a few times. This sequence joins TRBV11-2 and TRBJ2-7; D gene ambiguous. The V end lost 0 bases, the J end lost 0 bases, and 9 bases lay between the germline ends. The CDR3 sequence is 15 residues long. Germline V gene lookup returns CDR1 SGHAT and CDR2 FQNNGV. CDR3 nucleotide sequence: TGTGCCAGCAGCTTAGAGGAGTTCGGCTCCTACGAGCAGTACTTC. Translation: CASSLEEFGSYEQYF.

The rearrangement uses TRBV12-3 or TRBV12-4 and TRBJ2-1; 9 bases are a match to TRBD2. V was clipped by 6 bases and J by 9 bases; unmatched bases: 15. The CDR3 has 16 amino acids. CDR3 DNA: TGTGCCAGCAGCACCCCCGGGACTAGCAGCCATAGTGAGCAGTTCTTC. Amino acid sequence: CASSTPGTSSHSEQFF.

This chain links TRBV11-2 with TRBJ1-4, with 9 nucleotides matching TRBD1. CDR1 is SGHAT and CDR2 is FQNNGV in the germline V gene. V gave up 2 bases and J gave up 6 bases; unmatched junction bases: 10. The CDR3 has 17 residues. Written as DNA, the CDR3 is TGTGCCAGCAGCTTACCGACAGGGGGACTGTATGATGAAAAACTGTTTTTT. It specifies CASSLPTGGLYDEKLFF.

The chain is built from TRBV7-8 and TRBJ2-4; 7 bases align to TRBD1. CDR3 size: 14 residues. Germline loops: CDR1 SGHVS, CDR2 FQNEAQ. V lost 5 bases to trimming and J lost 5 bases; unmatched junction nucleotides: 6. CDR3 region: CASSTWTGENIQYF. The CDR3 DNA is TGTGCCAGCAGCACGTGGACAGGCGAAAACATTCAGTACTTC.

The chain couples TRBV4-1 to TRBJ1-1; D unclear. Germline loops: CDR1 MGHRA, CDR2 YSYEKL. The CDR3 totals 15 residues. Trimming removed 0 bases at V and 1 base at J, with 9 bases between. The DNA for the CDR3 is TGCGCCAGCAGCCAAGATCTTACAGCGAACACTGAAGCTTTCTTT. It translates to CASSQDLTANTEAFF.

J is TRBJ2-7 and V is TRBV2, with 10 bases that match TRBD1. Trimming cost V 8 bases and J 1 base; bases outside gene matches: 2. CDR1 and CDR2 (germline): SNHLY, FYNNEI. The CDR3 runs 13 residues. CDR3 sequence (DNA): TGTGCCAGCGGGGGACAGGGGTCCTACGAGCAGTACTTC. Translated: CASGGQGSYEQYF. The variable domain in full, completed from reference TRBV2 and TRBJ2-7, reads EPEVTQTPSHQVTQMGQEVILRCVPISNHLYFYWYRQILGQKVEFLVSFYNNEISEKSEIFDDQFSVERPDGSNFTLKIRSTKLEDSAMYFCASGGQGSYEQYFGPGTRLTVT.

The rearrangement joins TRBV2 to TRBJ2-7, with 8 bases matching TRBD2. V gave up 4 bases and J gave up 3 bases; unmatched junction bases: 5. The CDR3 consists of 14 residues. Per the germline V gene, CDR1 is SNHLY and CDR2 is FYNNEI. CDR3 DNA: TGTGCCAGCAGTGCGGGACTAGAATTCTACGAGCAGTACTTC. Translating it yields CASSAGLEFYEQYF.

The rearrangement links TRBV5-1 to TRBJ2-5, with D tentatively TRBD1 (6 bases). The CDR3 runs to 13 residues. Germline assignment: CDR1 SGHRS and CDR2 YFSETQ. V was trimmed by 6 bases and J by 4 bases, leaving 13 bases between them. The CDR3 coding sequence is TGCGCCAGCAAGGGGGTAGCAAGAGAGACCCAGTACTTC. This encodes CASKGVARETQYF.

This chain connects TRBV4-1 to TRBJ2-3; TRBD2 agrees at 8 bases. V shed 0 bases and J 0 bases; nucleotides not matched to a gene: 11. The CDR3 sequence is 19 residues long. The germline V gene encodes CDR1 MGHRA and CDR2 YSYEKL. The CDR3 sequence: CASSQEGGREVLSTDTQYF. The CDR3 nucleotides are TGCGCCAGCAGCCAAGAGGGCGGGCGGGAGGTCCTCAGCACAGATACGCAGTATTTT.

CDR3 sequence reads: CASNLGLNTGELFF. CDR3 in DNA: TGTGCCAGCAACCTGGGACTCAACACCGGGGAGCTGTTTTTT. This sequence joins TRBV2 and TRBJ2-2; D might be TRBD2 (6 bases). The V gene's germline CDR1 is SNHLY and CDR2 FYNNEI. V dropped 7 bases and J dropped 2 bases, with 11 bases sitting between them. CDR3 length equals 14 residues.

The chain links TRBV4-1 to TRBJ1-2; D gene ambiguous. CDR1 MGHRA and CDR2 YSYEKL come from the germline V gene. V lost 4 bases and J 4 bases, leaving 7 bases between the germline ends. This CDR3 is built from 12 residues. In nucleotides, the CDR3 is TGCGCCAGCAGCCGAGGTGCCTATGGCTACACCTTC. This translates into CASSRGAYGYTF.

V usage is TRBV5-4 and J usage is TRBJ1-2; TRBD1 agrees at 9 bases. Unmatched junction bases numbered 1, after V lost 7 bases and J lost 0 bases. CDR1 and CDR2 from the germline V gene are SGHNT and YYREEE (reference sequence). This CDR3 spans 13 amino acids. CDR3 protein: CASGTGTNYGYTF. DNA for the CDR3: TGTGCCAGCGGGACAGGGACTAACTATGGCTACACCTTC.

The chain carries TRBV12-5 and TRBJ1-5; D uncertain. Germline assignment: CDR1 LGHNT and CDR2 FRNRAP. The V end lost 0 bases, the J end lost 7 bases, and 7 bases lay between the germline ends. This CDR3 region has 13 residues. CDR3 in DNA: TGTGCTAGTGGTTTGGTCTGGGGACAGCCCCAGCATTTT. Its protein product is CASGLVWGQPQHF.

This clonotype was seen only a few times. This chain uses TRBV19 with TRBJ1-4; the match to TRBD1 covers 7 bases. CDR1 LNHDA and CDR2 SQIVND come from the germline V gene (reference sequence). V lost 7 bases to trimming and J lost 4 bases; unmatched junction nucleotides: 9. The CDR3 totals 15 residues. The CDR3 DNA sequence: TGTGCCAGTACCCGGACAGGCGGAAGTAATGAAAAACTGTTTTTT. Residues: CASTRTGGSNEKLFF. Based on the CDR3 plus reference TRBV19 and TRBJ1-4, the full variable domain is DGGITQSPKYLFRKEGQNVTLSCEQNLNHDAMYWYRQDPGQGLRLIYYSQIVNDFQKGDIAEGYSVSREKKESFPLTVTSAQKNPTAFYLCASTRTGGSNEKLFFGSGTQLSVL.

This clonotype was found a few times. The chain has TRBV5-1 and TRBJ2-3; D tentatively fits TRBD1 or TRBD2 (6 bases each). Germline V gene lookup returns CDR1 SGHRS and CDR2 YFSETQ. The CDR3 extends over 15 amino acids. Trimming removed 4 bases at V and 2 bases at J, with 14 bases between. CDR3 sequence (DNA): TGCGCCAGCAGCCGAGGGGGGACAACCACAGATACGCAGTATTTT. This sequence encodes CASSRGGTTTDTQYF.